The 21 T cell receptor beta chains presented below share a single source sample, sequenced in a study of beta chain features in type 1 diabetes. Study-level findings and limits: Across all four CD4+ subsets, people with type 1 diabetes showed modestly shorter TCRB CDR3s.

What was sequenced were expressed TCRB transcripts, since all of the isolated RNA had been reverse transcribed. Assay: immunoSEQ multiplex PCR; the TCRdb copy retains only in-frame clones and omits some. The sample shows almost 350,000 clones, around 9.7% of them seen only once. Antigens for these TCRs are unknown. Material: central memory CD4+ T cells from blood. These receptors all come from a man aged 25-45 years with type 1 diabetes.

This clone was counted ten times or more. The chain uses TRBV27 and TRBJ2-7; D ambiguous. Looked up from germline, CDR1 is MNHEY and CDR2 is SMNVEV (reference sequence). V lost 2 bases and J lost 5, with 13 bases in between. The CDR3 covers 14 residues. CDR3 sequence reads: CASSLRRVADEQYF. DNA of the CDR3: TGTGCCAGCAGTTTACGTCGGGTCGCGGACGAGCAGTACTTC.

Many counts were recorded for this clone. As DNA, the CDR3 is TGTGCCAGCAGCTTAGCCCAGGGTTACGAGCAGTACTTC. It encodes CASSLAQGYEQYF. This sequence joins TRBV7-9 and TRBJ2-7; possible D gene TRBD1, 5 bases. CDR1 and CDR2 from the germline V gene are SEHNR and FQNEAQ (reference sequence). The CDR3 length is 13 residues. V lost 0 bases and J 4 bases, leaving 7 bases between the germline ends.

This clone occurred a few times. The chain uses TRBV2 and TRBJ1-2; D unclear. Trimming took 2 bases from V and 0 from J, leaving 7 bases between them. The CDR3 covers 14 residues. Germline V gene data show CDR1 as SNHLY and CDR2 as FYNNEI. As DNA, the CDR3 is TGTGCCAGCAGTGAACTGTTAGCTAACTATGGCTACACCTTC. This sequence encodes CASSELLANYGYTF. Full variable domain (outside the CDR3, taken from reference TRBV2 and TRBJ1-2): EPEVTQTPSHQVTQMGQEVILRCVPISNHLYFYWYRQILGQKVEFLVSFYNNEISEKSEIFDDQFSVERPDGSNFTLKIRSTKLEDSAMYFCASSELLANYGYTFGSGTRLTVV.

The genes are TRBV7-2 and TRBJ1-4; the D gene is possibly TRBD1 (5 bases). The ends were cut back, 3 bases at V and 4 bases at J, with 9 bases in the middle. The germline V gene has CDR1 SGHTA and CDR2 FQGNSA. This CDR3 spans 14 amino acids. The CDR3 loop is CASSLGPDNEKLFF. The DNA of the CDR3 is TGTGCCAGCAGCTTGGGACCGGATAATGAAAAACTGTTTTTT. The complete variable domain, with remaining parts taken from reference TRBV7-2 and TRBJ1-4, reads GAGVSQSPSNKVTEKGKDVELRCDPISGHTALYWYRQSLGQGLEFLIYFQGNSAPDKSGLPSDRFSAERTGGSVSTLTIQRTQQEDSAVYLCASSLGPDNEKLFFGSGTQLSVL.

The chain's CDR3 is CASSDTGAFYGYTF. In DNA, the CDR3 is TGTGCCAGCAGCGATACAGGGGCCTTCTATGGCTACACCTTC. This chain uses TRBV27 with TRBJ1-2, with 7 bases that match TRBD1. Germline loops: CDR1 MNHEY, CDR2 SMNVEV (reference sequence). The CDR3 is 14 residues long. After removal of 6 bases from V and 4 bases from J, the junction contained 8 bases not matched to a gene.

This clone was counted a few times. The chain employs TRBV4-3 and TRBJ1-2; D is possibly TRBD1 (5 bases). The germline CDR1 and CDR2 sequences are LGHNA and YSLEER. The CDR3 consists of 13 residues. The V end lost 1 base, the J end lost 8 bases, and 11 bases lay between the germline ends. The CDR3 bases are TGCGCCAGCAGCCAAGCCACAGGCGTCGGCTACACCTTC. It codes for CASSQATGVGYTF.

The table lists this clone with a few counts. This rearrangement joins TRBV2 to TRBJ2-1, with D possibly called TRBD1 or TRBD2 (6 bases each). Germline values: CDR1 SNHLY, CDR2 FYNNEI. CDR3 length: 15 amino acids. Trimming stripped 3 bases from V and 4 bases from J, with 13 bases between. The CDR3 coding sequence is TGTGCCAGCAGTGATGAGGGGGGCCTTTACAATGAGCAGTTCTTC. Translating gives CASSDEGGLYNEQFF.

This clone occurred a few times. The chain recombines TRBV4-3 with TRBJ2-7; 10 nucleotides align to TRBD1. The CDR3 contains 16 residues. Germline CDR1 and CDR2: LGHNA and YSLEER. V lost 0 bases and J lost 3; bases outside the gene matches: 5. This CDR3 is CASSQETGGASYEQYF. The CDR3 DNA reads TGCGCCAGCAGCCAAGAGACAGGGGGCGCGAGCTACGAGCAGTACTTC.

This chain uses TRBV7-2 with TRBJ1-6; D might be TRBD1 (5 bases). Trimming pared 1 base from V and 11 bases from J, leaving 12 bases between. CDR3 length: 14 amino acids. Germline CDR1 reads SGHTA; CDR2 reads FQGNSA. The DNA of the CDR3 is TGTGCCAGCAGCTTAGGGGGGGTTACGCCACCCCTCCACTTT. It specifies CASSLGGVTPPLHF.

This clone was found a few times. V usage is TRBV9 and J usage is TRBJ2-3; D is unresolved. The germline V and J ends were trimmed by 0 bases and 0 bases, with 11 bases remaining between them. The CDR3 has 16 residues. CDR1 and CDR2 (germline): SGDLS, YYNGEE. The CDR3 protein is CASSVGLSDSTDTQYF. The CDR3 DNA reads TGTGCCAGCAGCGTAGGGCTATCCGATAGCACAGATACGCAGTATTTT. Variable domain in full (rest from reference TRBV9 and TRBJ2-3): DSGVTQTPKHLITATGQRVTLRCSPRSGDLSVYWYQQSLDQGLQFLIQYYNGEERAKGNILERFSAQQFPDLHSELNLSSLELGDSALYFCASSVGLSDSTDTQYFGPGTRLTVL.

This chain links TRBV9 with TRBJ1-1; D not certain. This CDR3 region has 13 residues. V lost 0 bases to trimming and J lost 5 bases, with 8 bases between them. Germline loops: CDR1 SGDLS, CDR2 YYNGEE. CDR3 in DNA: TGTGCCAGCAGCGTAGCTACAGTAACTGAAGCTTTCTTT. It translates to CASSVATVTEAFF.

This clone came up a few times. Other nucleotide sequences from this sample produce the same CDR3. The rearrangement links TRBV29-1 to TRBJ2-7; 13 nucleotides align to TRBD2. There are 13 residues in the CDR3. Per the germline V gene, CDR1 is SQVTM and CDR2 is ANQGSEA. V shed 5 bases, J shed 5 bases, and the junction held 3 bases outside the gene matches. As DNA, the CDR3 is TGCAGCGTTAGGACTAGCGGGGGTGACGAGCAGTACTTC. It codes for CSVRTSGGDEQYF.

This clone was observed many times. The chain recombines TRBV18 with TRBJ2-5; D is perhaps TRBD1 (6 bases). Germline CDR1 and CDR2: KGHSH and LQKENI. There are 13 residues in the CDR3. V was clipped by 5 bases and J by 5 bases, with 12 bases between them. The CDR3 spells CASSIRGTETQYF. In DNA form, the CDR3 reads TGTGCCAGCTCAATCAGGGGTACGGAGACCCAGTACTTC.

This clone was observed a handful of times. The genes are TRBV2 and TRBJ2-7; D is possibly TRBD2 (6 bases). There are 13 residues in the CDR3. Germline CDR1 reads SNHLY; CDR2 reads FYNNEI. V dropped 4 bases and J dropped 4 bases, with 11 bases sitting between them. This chain's CDR3 is CASSAGVGYEQYF. The CDR3 DNA reads TGTGCCAGCAGTGCGGGAGTAGGGTACGAGCAGTACTTC.

This clone has just a few counts. The chain couples TRBV7-8 to TRBJ1-5, with 9 bases fitting TRBD1. This CDR3 comprises 15 residues. Germline lookup yields CDR1 SGHVS and CDR2 FQNEAQ. J gave up 4 bases and V 5 bases, and 6 bases lay outside the gene matches. CDR3 protein: CASSHQGQGNQPQHF. CDR3 in DNA: TGTGCCAGCAGCCACCAGGGACAGGGTAATCAGCCCCAGCATTTT.

This clone was seen a handful of times. This specimen includes other DNA sequences encoding the same CDR3. This rearrangement joins TRBV6-5 to TRBJ2-3; D is uncertain. V was shortened by 0 bases and J by 0 bases, with 10 bases between the two germline ends. This CDR3 spans 16 amino acids. CDR1 MNHEY and CDR2 SVGAGI come from the germline V gene. The CDR3 DNA sequence: TGTGCCAGCAGTTACTCGGGCCGAACTAGCACAGATACGCAGTATTTT. Its protein product is CASSYSGRTSTDTQYF.

The chain employs TRBV4-1 and TRBJ2-1; TRBD2 agrees at 10 bases. With 0 bases clipped from V and 3 bases from J, the junction kept 11 bases outside the gene matches. This CDR3 is built from 19 residues. Germline V gives CDR1 MGHRA, CDR2 YSYEKL. The CDR3 nucleotides read TGCGCCAGCAGCCAAGACCCGAGAAGAACTAGCGGGGTCTACAATGAGCAGTTCTTC. This translates into CASSQDPRRTSGVYNEQFF.

This clone was seen only a few times. The chain employs TRBV6-5 and TRBJ2-7; 8 nucleotides match TRBD1. The CDR3 has 15 residues. Looked up from germline, CDR1 is MNHEY and CDR2 is SVGAGI. The J segment lost 0 bases and the V segment lost 1 base, leaving 2 bases of the junction unmatched. The CDR3 sequence: CASSYWTGSSYEQYF. For the CDR3, the DNA is TGTGCCAGCAGTTACTGGACAGGGAGCTCCTACGAGCAGTACTTC.

In this sample, this clone turned up a few times. The chain combines TRBV18 with TRBJ2-3; D is undetermined. V shed 2 bases and J shed 6 bases, with 12 bases lying between them. This CDR3 contains 14 residues. Germline-derived CDR1 and CDR2 are KGHSH and LQKENI. Here the CDR3 DNA reads TGTGCCAGCTCACCAGAGACTCCCGGGGATACGCAGTATTTT. Protein: CASSPETPGDTQYF.

This clone was counted between two and nine times. This chain joins TRBV6-5 and TRBJ1-4; D remains ambiguous. V dropped 2 bases and J dropped 4 bases, with 2 bases sitting between them. Germline CDR1 MNHEY, CDR2 SVGAGI. This CDR3 is built from 12 residues. The CDR3 is CASSYGNEKLFF. CDR3 bases: TGTGCCAGCAGTTACGGTAATGAAAAACTGTTTTTT.

This clone was counted between two and nine times. The gene calls are TRBV7-2 and TRBJ2-6; 9 bases are shared with TRBD2. CDR1 is SGHTA and CDR2 is FQGNSA in the germline V gene. This CDR3 has 15 residues. Trimming took 5 bases from V and 4 from J; bases not matched to a gene: 3. CDR3 region: CASSPSGVGANVLTF. The CDR3 DNA reads TGTGCCAGCAGCCCTAGCGGGGTAGGGGCCAACGTCCTGACTTTC.